The 22 T cell receptor beta chains in this list originate from one sample, sequenced in a study of blood T cell repertoires in COVID-19. TCRdb keeps only in-frame clones here, not all; method: immunoSEQ multiplex PCR. The table shows roughly 300,000 clones, with 80% to 90% occurring only once. Input material: peripheral blood. These receptors originate from a man aged 18 to 29 who had recovered from COVID-19.

The chain combines TRBV19 with TRBJ2-7, with D perhaps matching TRBD2 (6 bases). Germline loops: CDR1 LNHDA, CDR2 SQIVND (reference sequence). Trimming removed 1 base from V and 0 bases from J, with 10 bases in between. CDR3 length equals 15 residues. The CDR3 region is CASSIGRGISYEQYF. The CDR3 nucleotides are TGTGCCAGTAGTATAGGGCGCGGGATCTCCTACGAGCAGTACTTC. Filled out from reference TRBV19 and TRBJ2-7, the complete variable domain reads DGGITQSPKYLFRKEGQNVTLSCEQNLNHDAMYWYRQDPGQGLRLIYYSQIVNDFQKGDIAEGYSVSREKKESFPLTVTSAQKNPTAFYLCASSIGRGISYEQYFGPGTRLTVT.

This rearrangement joins TRBV6-5 to TRBJ2-2; D is unresolved. Germline values: CDR1 MNHEY, CDR2 SVGAGI. V was shortened by 4 bases and J by 5 bases, with 11 bases between the two germline ends. This CDR3 contains 14 residues. Written as DNA, the CDR3 is TGTGCCAGCAGTTCGCACAGAGAGACCGGGGAGCTGTTTTTT. This codes for CASSSHRETGELFF.

This chain links TRBV30 with TRBJ2-2, with 7 bases matching TRBD2. Germline loops: CDR1 GTSNPN, CDR2 SVGIG (reference sequence). CDR3 length: 13 amino acids. Germline trimming cut 8 bases from V and 7 bases from J; bases unmatched to any gene: 10. The CDR3 DNA sequence: TGTGCCCGAGGACTAGGAGGTGACGGGGAGCTGTTTTTT. Its protein product is CARGLGGDGELFF.

In this sample, this clone turned up once. The chain employs TRBV27 and TRBJ2-1; possibly TRBD1 for D (5 bases). Trimming stripped 6 bases from V and 4 bases from J, with 13 bases between. This CDR3 comprises 14 residues. In germline, CDR1 is MNHEY, CDR2 SMNVEV (reference sequence). This CDR3 reads CASRGWTQYNEQFF. As DNA, the CDR3 is TGTGCCAGCAGGGGCTGGACACAATACAATGAGCAGTTCTTC.

This clone occurred a few times. The V gene is TRBV25-1, the J gene TRBJ2-5, with 10 nucleotides matching TRBD1. CDR1 MGHDK and CDR2 SYGVNS come from the germline V gene. The CDR3 sequence is 17 residues long. With V trimmed by 1 base and J by 6 bases, 11 bases remained unmatched. CDR3: CASSESIPGQGRKTQYF. CDR3 nucleotide sequence: TGTGCCAGCAGTGAATCCATACCGGGACAGGGGCGGAAGACCCAGTACTTC.

In nucleotides, the CDR3 is TGTGCCAGCAGCCAAGAGAGGGACAGCTCCTACAATGAGCAGTTCTTC. Residues: CASSQERDSSYNEQFF. The rearrangement joins TRBV4-2 to TRBJ2-1, with 7 bases matching TRBD1. Germline V gene lookup returns CDR1 LGHNA and CDR2 YNFKEQ. The V segment lost 0 bases and the J segment 0 bases; nucleotides outside the gene matches: 2. This CDR3 has 16 amino acids.

The chain combines TRBV29-1 with TRBJ2-3; 8 nucleotides agree with TRBD2. Germline CDR1 reads SQVTM; CDR2 reads ANQGSEA. The CDR3 has 14 residues. The junction had 8 bases not matched to a gene; V was cut back by 3 bases and J by 6 bases. Here the CDR3 DNA reads TGCAGCGTTGAGGAGAGCGGGAGTTACGATACGCAGTATTTT. This codes for CSVEESGSYDTQYF.

Note on this clone: The sample contains more than one DNA sequence encoding this CDR3. The V call is TRBV6-2 or TRBV6-3, the J call TRBJ1-2; the match to TRBD1 covers 8 bases. Trimming cost V 2 bases and J 5 bases; bases outside gene matches: 1. CDR3 length equals 13 residues. CDR1 and CDR2 (germline): MNHEY, SVGEGT. This CDR3 is CASSYRTGYGYTF. For the CDR3, the DNA is TGTGCCAGCAGTTACCGGACAGGGTATGGCTACACCTTC.

The chain links TRBV7-2 to TRBJ1-1, with D perhaps matching TRBD1 (6 bases). V lost 5 bases, J lost 3 bases, and 16 bases lay in between. Germline CDR1 and CDR2: SGHTA and FQGNSA. CDR3 length: 15 residues. DNA of the CDR3: TGTGCCAGCAGCCCCCGTGGGGGCAGGGACACTGAAGCTTTCTTT. Translation gives CASSPRGGRDTEAFF.

The V call is TRBV12-5, the J call TRBJ2-2; D ambiguous. CDR3 size: 12 residues. V lost 3 bases and J 6 bases, leaving 5 bases between the germline ends. From germline, CDR1 is LGHNT and CDR2 FRNRAP. The CDR3 loop reads CASGFTSGELFF. As DNA, the CDR3 is TGTGCTAGTGGTTTCACTTCCGGGGAGCTGTTTTTT.

The chain couples TRBV2 to TRBJ1-1; tentative D call: TRBD1 (6 bases). The germline V gene has CDR1 SNHLY and CDR2 FYNNEI. The ends were cut back, 3 bases at V and 7 bases at J, with 6 bases in the middle. The CDR3 extends over 11 amino acids. The CDR3 DNA sequence: TGTGCCAGCAGTGACAGGGGTGAAGCTTTCTTT. Translation gives CASSDRGEAFF.

This clone was counted only a few times. The chain carries TRBV30 and TRBJ1-1; D is uncertain. V was trimmed by 5 bases and J by 1 base, leaving 11 bases between them. CDR3 length equals 13 residues. Germline-derived CDR1 and CDR2 are GTSNPN and SVGIG (reference sequence). The CDR3 sequence is CAWGVRGNTEAFF. The CDR3 DNA is TGTGCCTGGGGAGTCCGAGGGAACACTGAAGCTTTCTTT.

The chain combines TRBV7-9 with TRBJ2-1; possibly TRBD2 for D (6 bases). Germline lookup yields CDR1 SEHNR and CDR2 FQNEAQ (reference sequence). The germline V and J ends were trimmed by 0 bases and 6 bases, with 15 bases remaining between them. The CDR3 consists of 16 residues. The CDR3, as DNA: TGTGCCAGCAGCTTAGCGACGGGAGAAAGGATCAATGAGCAGTTCTTC. Protein sequence: CASSLATGERINEQFF.

The CDR3 nucleotides read TGTGCCAGTAGTATAGGCGGGACTAGGAGCGAGCAGTACTTC. It yields the protein CASSIGGTRSEQYF. J is TRBJ2-7 and V is TRBV19, with 8 bases matching TRBD2. From germline, CDR1 is LNHDA and CDR2 SQIVND (reference sequence). The CDR3 length is 14 residues. With 1 base clipped from V and 6 bases from J, the junction kept 5 bases outside the gene matches.

In the case of this clone: Other DNA sequences within the sample encode an identical CDR3. The chain couples TRBV5-5 to TRBJ2-7; 7 positions match TRBD1. The CDR3 runs 13 residues. The ends lost 4 bases at V and 2 bases at J; junction bases unmatched: 3. Germline V gene sequence: CDR1 SGHKS, CDR2 YYEKEE (reference sequence). DNA of the CDR3: TGTGCCAGCAGCCGACAGGGTACCTACGAGCAGTACTTC. Translation gives CASSRQGTYEQYF.

This sequence joins TRBV6-6 and TRBJ1-1; TRBD1 might be the D (5 bases). CDR3 length: 14 amino acids. V lost 7 bases, J lost 5 bases, and 17 bases lay in between. CDR1 is MNHNY and CDR2 is SVGAGI in the germline V gene (reference sequence). CDR3 nucleotides: TGTGCCAGCACCCCCGGCGGGGGAAGAACTGAAGCTTTCTTT. Translation: CASTPGGGRTEAFF.

The rearrangement joins TRBV18 to TRBJ2-7; 9 bases line up with TRBD1. V lost 2 bases, J lost 6 bases, and 8 bases stayed unmatched. Germline loops: CDR1 KGHSH, CDR2 LQKENI. The CDR3 is 15 amino acids. CDR3 region: CASSPGQGLLGEQYF. The CDR3 DNA sequence: TGTGCCAGCTCACCAGGACAGGGGCTTCTCGGCGAGCAGTACTTC.

The rearrangement joins TRBV5-5 to TRBJ2-7; the D is unclear. The CDR3 extends over 14 amino acids. The ends were cut back, 5 bases at V and 1 base at J, with 13 bases in the middle. Germline CDR1 is SGHKS and CDR2 is YYEKEE (reference sequence). CDR3 sequence: CASRPTELSYEQYF. Here the CDR3 DNA reads TGTGCCAGCAGGCCTACGGAGCTATCCTACGAGCAGTACTTC.

In this sample, this clone turned up a few times. The gene calls are TRBV7-3 and TRBJ2-7, with D possibly matching TRBD1 (6 bases). The CDR3 length is 15 residues. Germline V gene data show CDR1 as SGHTA and CDR2 as FQGTGA. Trimming shortened V by 2 bases and J by 1 base, and 12 bases separated the two germline ends. In nucleotides, the CDR3 is TGTGCCAGCAGCTTAGAGGCAGGGGAGTCCTACGAGCAGTACTTC. Its translation: CASSLEAGESYEQYF.

This clone was recorded only once. The chain couples TRBV19 to TRBJ1-4; a possible D gene is TRBD1 (5 bases). There are 16 residues in the CDR3. CDR1 and CDR2 (germline): LNHDA, SQIVND (reference sequence). Between the trimmed V and J ends, which lost 4 bases and 8 bases, there was a span of 20 bases. CDR3 in amino acids: CASSRGLRDSEEKLFF. The CDR3 nucleotides are TGTGCCAGTAGTAGGGGTTTAAGAGACAGCGAGGAAAAACTGTTTTTT.

V gene TRBV19 combines with J gene TRBJ1-5; 10 nucleotides agree with TRBD1. There are 15 residues in the CDR3. V lost 6 bases to trimming and J lost 3 bases; unmatched junction nucleotides: 5. Germline V gene data show CDR1 as LNHDA and CDR2 as SQIVND (reference sequence). CDR3 nucleotides: TGTGCCAGTAGGGACAGGGGGGAAACCAATCAGCCCCAGCATTTT. Encoded protein: CASRDRGETNQPQHF.

The V and J genes are TRBV11-3 and TRBJ2-5, with no clear D. The germline V and J ends were trimmed by 2 bases and 4 bases, with 11 bases remaining between them. Germline V gene lookup returns CDR1 SGHNT and CDR2 YENEEA. The CDR3 is 14 residues long. The CDR3 protein is CASSLSGATETQYF. CDR3 in DNA: TGTGCCAGCAGCTTAAGTGGTGCTACAGAGACCCAGTACTTC.